This TCR beta chain is drawn from a study of chemoradiotherapy in HPV16-positive cancers. Background on the study: Candidate HPV-specific clones and shared TCR motifs came from a couple of HPV16-positive patients. Study-wide points: For HPV16-positive patients, expanding HPV-responsive T cells associated with longer recurrence-free survival. Candidate HPV-specific clones and E7-related TCR motifs grew in tumor during treatment.

Germline trimming cut 7 bases from V and 3 bases from J; bases unmatched to any gene: 9. The length of the CDR3 is 14 residues. The V gene's germline CDR1 is SQVTM and CDR2 ANQGSEA. With regard to this clone: Its antigen remains unknown.

Measured with immunoSEQ multiplex PCR; TCRdb has only the in-frame clones, and not every one. This table holds fewer than 70,000 clones, around nine tenths found once. Here the sequenced sample was blood, taken from a patient who underwent chemoradiotherapy. The TCR sequence derives from a human donor with HPV-associated anogenital cancer. The V call is TRBV29-1, the J call TRBJ2-3; TRBD2 aligns across 8 bases. The CDR3 here is CSAAAGGRTDTQYF. CDR3 DNA sequence: TGCAGCGCGGCTGCGGGGGGACGGACAGATACGCAGTATTTT.